The TCR beta chain under discussion was sequenced for a study of T cell clones after liver transplantation. Study-wide background: A pre-transplant mixed lymphocyte reaction with TCRbeta sequencing defined graft-donor-reactive clones followed in post-transplant blood.

The ends lost 4 bases at V and 4 bases at J; junction bases unmatched: 5. Per the germline V gene, CDR1 is MNHEY and CDR2 is SMNVEV (reference sequence). The CDR3 is 16 residues long. Profiled with immunoSEQ multiplex PCR; TCRdb holds only in-frame clones, not every one. The top ten hold less than 3% of the sample, which has some 70,000 clones, about 88% seen once. V gene TRBV27 combines with J gene TRBJ1-6; 9 bases align to TRBD1. Sequencing was performed on CD4+ T cells from blood, taken before liver transplant. This clonotype was sampled from a human donor who received a liver transplant. The CDR3 sequence: CASSSDRGIYNSPLHF. CDR3 in DNA: TGTGCCAGCAGTTCGGACAGGGGCATATATAATTCACCCCTCCACTTT.